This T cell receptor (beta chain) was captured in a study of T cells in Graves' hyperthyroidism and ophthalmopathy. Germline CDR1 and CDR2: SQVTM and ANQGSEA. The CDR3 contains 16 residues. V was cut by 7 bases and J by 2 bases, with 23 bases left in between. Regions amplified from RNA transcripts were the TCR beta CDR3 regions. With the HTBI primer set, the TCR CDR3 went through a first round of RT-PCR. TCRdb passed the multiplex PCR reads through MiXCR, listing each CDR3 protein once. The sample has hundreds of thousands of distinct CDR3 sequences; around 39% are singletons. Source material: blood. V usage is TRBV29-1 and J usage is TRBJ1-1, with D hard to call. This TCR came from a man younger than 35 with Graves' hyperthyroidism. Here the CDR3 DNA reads TGCAGCGCACGTCGGGTCTCAGGAGAATTTAACACTGAAGCTTTCTTT. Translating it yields CSARRVSGEFNTEAFF.